This T cell receptor (beta chain) was obtained from a study of blood T cell repertoires in COVID-19. Study as a whole: Specimens from acute and convalescent COVID-19 originated in the United States, Italy and Spain. T cells, B-cell-depleted T cells, or PBMCs supplied cDNA or gDNA.

Germline CDR1 LGHDT, CDR2 YNNKEL (reference sequence). The CDR3 loop spans 15 amino acids. V lost 6 bases, J lost 4 bases, and 16 bases lay in between. Study processing details: Amplifying reference gene primers gave estimates of nucleated cell counts. TCRdb's copy holds only in-frame clones and misses some; the assay was immunoSEQ multiplex PCR. The V and J calls and clone size come from that table; D and trimming were worked out from the DNA. The repertoire holds approximately 190,000 clones, with under 85% as singletons. Input material: peripheral blood. The chain uses TRBV3-1 (or the pseudogene TRBV3-2) and TRBJ2-1; weak D call: TRBD1 (5 bases). The sequence was collected from a woman in her 40s with acute or convalescent COVID-19. This CDR3 reads CASRSQGSLYNEQFF. Written as DNA, the CDR3 is TGTGCCAGCAGGTCCCAGGGCAGCCTTTACAATGAGCAGTTCTTC.